The rows below give T cell receptor beta chains drawn from one sample of a study of shared clonotypes between healthy human individuals. Produced via immunoSEQ multiplex PCR; TCRdb's table is partial and in-frame only. The table has some 300,000 clones, around 70% seen once; the top ten hold 8.5% to 12%. The sequencing sample was made of memory CD4+ T cells sorted from blood. All receptors derive from a man aged 25-45 years in good health. CDR3s include the opening cysteine and the closing phenylalanine or tryptophan.

V	CDR3
TRBV4-1	CASRGQGESWTEAFF
TRBV18	CASSPRLAGVNEQFF
TRBV7-9	CASSPSGRVKNIQYF
TRBV2	CASSLGGYGYTF
TRBV6-5	CASSSRGSYSNQPQHF
TRBV7-2	CASKPGTKNIQYF
TRBV15	CATVGKGQGGETQYF
TRBV7-6	CASSQGSGSGNTIYF
TRBV2	CASRGGRGYEQYF
TRBV10-1	CASSPGLAGGGNEQFF
TRBV7-9	CASSDRRGRVEKLFF
TRBV2	CASSGGSRGPEAFF
TRBV7-8	CASSLVGLSSYEQYF
TRBV5-1	CASSWDGSSSYEQYF
TRBV28	CATTGPGVQPQHF
TRBV7-2	CASSLDGRAGADTQYF
TRBV7-7	CASSRPLNGSYEQYF
TRBV2	CASSLSGTGNTEAFF
TRBV2	CASGAGGSYNEQFF
TRBV5-8	CASSILSGRARDEQFF
TRBV7-9	CASSAGTGRRDQPQHF
TRBV5-4	CASRKWGRGRQTQYF
TRBV6-1	CASSDVVDTQYF
TRBV10-3	CAISETSGRGTGELFF
TRBV15	CATSRDRLGEAFF
TRBV5-4	CASSRKTSPGEQFF
TRBV7-2	CASSLDWVAGTYEQYF
TRBV7-2	CASSFLSAGRTGELFF
TRBV20-1	CSARGKHQFF
TRBV19	CASSHMGGTHQPQHF
TRBV18	CASSPSGLTQETQYF
TRBV27	CASSRGWGEDQPQHF
TRBV7-6	CASSLGLAGGSSSSYEQYF
TRBV27	CASNPGSSGANVLTF
TRBV19	CASSHLQGFGNQPQHF
TRBV5-1	CASSLRQIQETQYF
TRBV27	CASSSRAVSSYNEQFF